Below, one TCR beta chain is given with its context. Its cognate antigen is unknown. The data belong to a study of cytomegalovirus exposure and HLA in healthy donors. Across the whole study: Findings of an earlier analysis included under 140 million unique TCR beta sequences from 200 million or so T cells. The study's early data release held around 85 million unique TCRs from HLA-typed donors. Findings and caveats of the study: The later analysis indicated that the majority of CMV-associated TCR beta chains appeared HLA-restricted.

Trimming took 4 bases from V and 3 from J; bases not matched to a gene: 11. The CDR3 contains 16 residues. Germline V gives CDR1 MGHRA, CDR2 YSYEKL. Primers: 60 Vbeta forward and 13 Jbeta reverse. Here immunoSEQ multiplex PCR was the method, and the copy in TCRdb shows in-frame clones only, minus some. The sample consists of fewer than 150,000 clones, 66% of them appearing once. The sample was PBMCs. V and J are TRBV4-1 and TRBJ2-7; 8 bases agree with TRBD2. The clonotype was recovered from a human donor in good health. The CDR3 bases are TGCGCCAGCAGCCGCCTCGGGGGGGCGGGAGGCTACGAGCAGTACTTC. Protein product: CASSRLGGAGGYEQYF.